The TCR beta chain described here comes from a study of T cell repertoires in cytomegalovirus infection. Study-level findings and limits: Carriers of CMV plus the relevant HLA were identified by cumulative public TCR beta family frequency. CMV-specific TCR beta clonotypes restricted by HLA-C were the ones dominating the ex vivo response.

In TCRdb, the reads were re-called with MiXCR into one record per CDR3 protein. This table holds some 150,000 distinct CDR3 sequences, about a quarter found once. This clonotype was detected a few times. Its matching antigen is unknown. Germline CDR1 and CDR2: SGHRS and YFSETQ. Trimming removed 3 bases from V and 0 bases from J, with 13 bases in between. The CDR3 loop spans 16 amino acids. J is TRBJ2-1 and V is TRBV5-1; D possibly matches TRBD1 or TRBD2 (5 bases each). Sequencing was done on a sample of PBMCs. This TCR came from a human donor in good health (CMV status not recorded). Some clones in this sample may be carry-over from other donors' samples. The DNA for the CDR3 is TGCGCCAGCAGCTGGGACCCAGGAAGCTCCTACAATGAGCAGTTCTTC. Its protein is CASSWDPGSSYNEQFF.